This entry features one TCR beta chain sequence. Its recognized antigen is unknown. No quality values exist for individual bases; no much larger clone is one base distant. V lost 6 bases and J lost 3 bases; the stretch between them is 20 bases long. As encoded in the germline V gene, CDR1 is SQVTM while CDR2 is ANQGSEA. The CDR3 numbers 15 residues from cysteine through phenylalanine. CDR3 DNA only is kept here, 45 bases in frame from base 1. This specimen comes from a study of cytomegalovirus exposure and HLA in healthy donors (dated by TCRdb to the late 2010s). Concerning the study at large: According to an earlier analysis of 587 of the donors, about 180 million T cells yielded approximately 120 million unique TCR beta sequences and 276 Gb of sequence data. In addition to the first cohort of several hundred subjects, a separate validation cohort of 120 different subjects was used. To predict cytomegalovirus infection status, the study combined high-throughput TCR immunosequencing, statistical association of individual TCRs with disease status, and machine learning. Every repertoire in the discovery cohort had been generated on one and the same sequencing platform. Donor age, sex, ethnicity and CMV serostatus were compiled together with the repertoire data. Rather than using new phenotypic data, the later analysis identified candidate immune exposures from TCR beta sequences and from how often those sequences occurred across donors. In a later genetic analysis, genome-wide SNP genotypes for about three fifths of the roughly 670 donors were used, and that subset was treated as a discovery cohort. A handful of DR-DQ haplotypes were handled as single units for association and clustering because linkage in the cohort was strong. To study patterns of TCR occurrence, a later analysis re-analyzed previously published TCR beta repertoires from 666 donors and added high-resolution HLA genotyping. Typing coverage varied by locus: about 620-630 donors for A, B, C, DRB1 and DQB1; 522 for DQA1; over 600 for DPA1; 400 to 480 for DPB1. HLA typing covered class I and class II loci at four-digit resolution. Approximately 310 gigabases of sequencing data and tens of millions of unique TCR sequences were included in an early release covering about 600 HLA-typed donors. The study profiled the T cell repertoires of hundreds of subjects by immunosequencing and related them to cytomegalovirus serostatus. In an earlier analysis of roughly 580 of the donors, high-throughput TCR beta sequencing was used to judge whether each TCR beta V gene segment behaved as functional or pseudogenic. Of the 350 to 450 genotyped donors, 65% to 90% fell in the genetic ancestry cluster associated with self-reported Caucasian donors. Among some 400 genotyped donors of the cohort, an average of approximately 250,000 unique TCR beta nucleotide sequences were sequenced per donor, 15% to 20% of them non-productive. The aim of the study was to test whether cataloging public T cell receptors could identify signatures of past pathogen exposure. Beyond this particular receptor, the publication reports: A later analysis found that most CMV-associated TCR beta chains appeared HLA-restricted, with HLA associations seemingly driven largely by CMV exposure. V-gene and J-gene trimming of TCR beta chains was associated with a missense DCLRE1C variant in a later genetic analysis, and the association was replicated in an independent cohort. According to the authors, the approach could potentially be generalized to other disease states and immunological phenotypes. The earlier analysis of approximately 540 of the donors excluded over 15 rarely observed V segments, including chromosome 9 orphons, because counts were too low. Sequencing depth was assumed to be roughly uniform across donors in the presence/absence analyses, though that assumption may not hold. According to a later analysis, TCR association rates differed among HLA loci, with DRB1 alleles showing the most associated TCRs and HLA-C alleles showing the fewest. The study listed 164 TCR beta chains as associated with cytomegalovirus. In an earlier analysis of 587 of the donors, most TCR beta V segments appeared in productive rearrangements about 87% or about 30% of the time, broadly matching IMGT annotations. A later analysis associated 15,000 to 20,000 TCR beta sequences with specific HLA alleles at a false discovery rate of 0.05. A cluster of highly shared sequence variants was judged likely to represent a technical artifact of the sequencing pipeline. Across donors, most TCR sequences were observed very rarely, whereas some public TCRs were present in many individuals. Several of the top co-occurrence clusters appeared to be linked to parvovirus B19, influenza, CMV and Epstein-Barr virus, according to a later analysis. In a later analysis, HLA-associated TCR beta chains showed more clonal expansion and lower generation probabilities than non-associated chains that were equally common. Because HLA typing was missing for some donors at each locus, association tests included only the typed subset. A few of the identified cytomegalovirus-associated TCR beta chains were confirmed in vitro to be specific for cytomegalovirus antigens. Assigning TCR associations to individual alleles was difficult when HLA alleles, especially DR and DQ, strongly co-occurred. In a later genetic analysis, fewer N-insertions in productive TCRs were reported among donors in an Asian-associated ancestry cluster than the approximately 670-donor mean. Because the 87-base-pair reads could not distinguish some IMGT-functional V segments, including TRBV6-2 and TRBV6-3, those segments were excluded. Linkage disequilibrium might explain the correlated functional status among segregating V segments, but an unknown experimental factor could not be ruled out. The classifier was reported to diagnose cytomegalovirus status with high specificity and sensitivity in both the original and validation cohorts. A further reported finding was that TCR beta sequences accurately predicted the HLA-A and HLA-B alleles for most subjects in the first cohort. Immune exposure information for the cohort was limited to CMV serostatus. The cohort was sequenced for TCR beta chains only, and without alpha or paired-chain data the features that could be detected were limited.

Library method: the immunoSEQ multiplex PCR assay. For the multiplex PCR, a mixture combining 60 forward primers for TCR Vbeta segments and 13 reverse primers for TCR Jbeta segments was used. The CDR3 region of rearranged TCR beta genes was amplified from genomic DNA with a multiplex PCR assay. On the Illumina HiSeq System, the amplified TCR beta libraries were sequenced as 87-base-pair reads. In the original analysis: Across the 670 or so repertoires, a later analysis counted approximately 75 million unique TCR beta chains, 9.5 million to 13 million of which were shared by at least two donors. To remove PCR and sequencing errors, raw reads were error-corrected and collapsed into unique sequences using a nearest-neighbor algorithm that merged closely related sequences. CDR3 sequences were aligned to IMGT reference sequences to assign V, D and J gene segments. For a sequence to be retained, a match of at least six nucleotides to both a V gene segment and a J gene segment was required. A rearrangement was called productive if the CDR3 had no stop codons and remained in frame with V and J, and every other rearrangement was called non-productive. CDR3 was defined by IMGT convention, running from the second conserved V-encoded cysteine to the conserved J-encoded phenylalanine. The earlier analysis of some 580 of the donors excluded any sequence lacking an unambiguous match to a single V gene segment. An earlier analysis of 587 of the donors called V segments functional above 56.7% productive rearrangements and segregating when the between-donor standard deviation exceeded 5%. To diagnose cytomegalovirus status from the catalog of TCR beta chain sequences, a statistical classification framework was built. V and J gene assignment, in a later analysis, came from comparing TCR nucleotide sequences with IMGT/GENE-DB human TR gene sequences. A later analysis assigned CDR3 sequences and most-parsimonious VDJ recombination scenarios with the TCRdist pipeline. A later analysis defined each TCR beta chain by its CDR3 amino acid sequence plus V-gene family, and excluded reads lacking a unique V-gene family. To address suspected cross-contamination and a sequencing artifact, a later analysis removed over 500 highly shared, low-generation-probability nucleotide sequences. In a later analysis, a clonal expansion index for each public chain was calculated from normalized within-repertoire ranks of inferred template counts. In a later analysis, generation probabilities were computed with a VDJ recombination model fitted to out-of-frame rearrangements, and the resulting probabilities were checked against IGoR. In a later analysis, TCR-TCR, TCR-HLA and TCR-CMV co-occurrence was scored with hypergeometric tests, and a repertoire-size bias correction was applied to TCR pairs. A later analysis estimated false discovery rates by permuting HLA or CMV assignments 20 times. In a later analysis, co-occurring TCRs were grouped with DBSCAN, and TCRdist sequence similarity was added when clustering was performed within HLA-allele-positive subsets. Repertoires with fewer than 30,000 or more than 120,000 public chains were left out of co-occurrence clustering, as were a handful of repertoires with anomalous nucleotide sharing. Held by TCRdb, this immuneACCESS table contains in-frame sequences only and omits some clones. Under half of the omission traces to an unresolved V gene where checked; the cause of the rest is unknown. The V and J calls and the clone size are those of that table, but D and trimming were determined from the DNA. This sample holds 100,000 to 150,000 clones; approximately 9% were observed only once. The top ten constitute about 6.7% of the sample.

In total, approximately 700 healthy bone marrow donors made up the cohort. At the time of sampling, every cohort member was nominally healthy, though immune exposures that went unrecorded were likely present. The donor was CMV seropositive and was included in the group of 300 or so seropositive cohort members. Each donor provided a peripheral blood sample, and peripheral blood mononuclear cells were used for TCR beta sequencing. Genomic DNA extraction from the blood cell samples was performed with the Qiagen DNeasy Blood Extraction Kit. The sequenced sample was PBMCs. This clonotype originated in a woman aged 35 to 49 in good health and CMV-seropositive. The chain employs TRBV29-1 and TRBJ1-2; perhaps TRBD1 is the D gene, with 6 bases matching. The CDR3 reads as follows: CSVGRDTTGDYGYTF. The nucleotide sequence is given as TGCAGCGTGGGCCGGGACACCACCGGGGACTATGGCTACACCTTC. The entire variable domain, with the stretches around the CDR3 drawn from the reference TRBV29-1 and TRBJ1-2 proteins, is SAVISQKPSRDICQRGTSLTIQCQVDSQVTMMFWYRQQPGQSLTLIATANQGSEATYESGFVIDKFPISRPNLTFSTLTVSNMSPEDSSIYLCSVGRDTTGDYGYTFGSGTRLTVV.